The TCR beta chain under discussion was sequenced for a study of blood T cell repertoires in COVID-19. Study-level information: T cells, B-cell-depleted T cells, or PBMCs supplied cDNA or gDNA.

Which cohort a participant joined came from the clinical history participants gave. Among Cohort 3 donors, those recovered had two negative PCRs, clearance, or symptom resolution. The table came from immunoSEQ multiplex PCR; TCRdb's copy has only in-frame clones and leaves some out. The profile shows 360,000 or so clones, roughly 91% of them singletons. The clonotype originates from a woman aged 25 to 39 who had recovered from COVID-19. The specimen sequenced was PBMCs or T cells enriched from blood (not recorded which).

This CDR3 is CASSLGQGLTDTQYF. The DNA of the CDR3 is TGTGCCAGCAGCTTAGGACAGGGATTAACAGATACGCAGTATTTT. The chain is built from TRBV7-9 and TRBJ2-3, with TRBD1 identical over 7 bases. V trimming: 1 base; J trimming: 3 bases; junction bases outside the gene matches: 4. Looked up from germline, CDR1 is SEHNR and CDR2 is FQNEAQ (reference sequence). CDR3 length: 15 residues.